Listed here are 28 T cell receptor beta chains from one sample, sequenced in a study of blood T cells in healthy people across ages. Sample-barcoded 5' priming and a J-beta primer mix drove a second PCR of roughly 6 to 12 cycles. TCRdb re-derived calls from the 5' RACE reads in MiXCR, one entry per CDR3 protein. This table has fewer than 650,000 distinct CDR3 sequences, about 26% appearing once. The same specimen was also included in a second study, on T cells of mothers and their children.

The sample was blood. These receptors all stem from a boy aged 2 to 10 in good health.

V and J are TRBV7-8 and TRBJ2-5; the D gene is possibly TRBD1 (6 bases). The CDR3 is 11 amino acids. V was clipped by 8 bases and J by 14 bases, with 18 bases between them. Germline CDR1 SGHVS, CDR2 FQNEAQ. CDR3: CASRAMGQKYF. DNA for the CDR3: TGTGCCAGCCGGGCAATGGGACAAAAATACTTC.

The V call is TRBV14, the J call TRBJ2-5, with D tentatively TRBD1 (6 bases). The J call is doubtful: the DNA matches TRBJ2-7 better. CDR3 length: 14 amino acids. Germline V lookup: CDR1 SGHDN, CDR2 FVKESK. Here the CDR3 DNA reads TGTGCCAGCAGCCAAGGTCCCAGGGGCTACGAGCAGTACTTC. It encodes CASSQGPRGYEQYF.

V usage is TRBV12-3 or TRBV12-4 and J usage is TRBJ2-5; the D gene is possibly TRBD2 (6 bases). CDR3 length: 16 amino acids. Trimming pared 3 bases from V and 1 base from J, leaving 15 bases between. The CDR3 reads CASSFTGGYFQETQYF. The CDR3 DNA is TGTGCCAGCAGTTTTACTGGGGGGTACTTCCAAGAGACCCAGTACTTC.

In this sample, this clonotype turned up once. J is TRBJ1-4 and V is TRBV6-5; no clear D gene. The CDR3 length is 15 residues. V lost 0 bases to trimming and J lost 8 bases, with 13 bases between them. CDR1 is MNHEY and CDR2 is SVGAGI in the germline V gene. The chain's CDR3 is CASSYSIFGSEKLFF. CDR3 sequence (DNA): TGTGCCAGCAGTTACTCGATATTCGGATCCGAAAAACTGTTTTTT.

V and J are TRBV28 and TRBJ2-1, with D possibly being TRBD2 (6 bases). Trimming took 5 bases from V and 4 from J, leaving 12 bases between them. The CDR3 is 14 amino acids. Germline-derived CDR1 and CDR2 are MDHEN and SYDVKM. CDR3 bases: TGTGCCAGCAGTGTAAGCGGGCAATACAATGAGCAGTTCTTC. It encodes CASSVSGQYNEQFF. Using reference TRBV28 and TRBJ2-1 for the parts outside the CDR3, the full variable domain is DVKVTQSSRYLVKRTGEKVFLECVQDMDHENMFWYRQDPGLGLRLIYFSYDVKMKEKGDIPEGYSVSREKKERFSLILESASTNQTSMYLCASSVSGQYNEQFFGPGTRLTVL.

This clonotype was observed a handful of times. This sequence joins TRBV18 and TRBJ2-6; D gene unclear. CDR1 and CDR2 from the germline V gene are KGHSH and LQKENI. The CDR3 is made up of 15 amino acids. Trimming cost V 0 bases and J 0 bases, with 3 bases left between them. The CDR3 here is CASSPPNSGANVLTF. DNA of the CDR3: TGTGCCAGCTCACCACCGAACTCTGGGGCCAACGTCCTGACTTTC.

The sample holds a few counts of this clonotype. The chain uses TRBV6-1 and TRBJ2-1, with 12 positions matching TRBD2. V was pared by 6 bases and J by 5 bases, with 2 bases of the junction left unmatched. The CDR3 totals 14 residues. Germline values: CDR1 MNHNS, CDR2 SASEGT. CDR3 region: CASSPSGGDNEQFF. The CDR3 DNA sequence: TGTGCCAGCAGCCCTAGCGGGGGGGACAATGAGCAGTTCTTC.

This clonotype was observed a few times. The genes are TRBV20-1 and TRBJ1-2, with TRBD1 matching 9 bases. This CDR3 is 19 amino acids long. Germline loops: CDR1 DFQATT, CDR2 SNEGSKA (reference sequence). Trimming cost V 0 bases and J 5 bases; bases outside gene matches: 19. The CDR3 bases are TGCAGTGCTAGAGATCCCCGGGACAGGGCCCGCCAATTATTTTATGGCTACACCTTC. It specifies CSARDPRDRARQLFYGYTF.

This clonotype was counted a few times. The chain recombines TRBV6-2 or TRBV6-3 with TRBJ2-7, with D possibly matching TRBD1 (6 bases). The V gene lost 6 bases and the J gene lost 2 bases, with 14 bases spanning the gap. Germline V gene sequence: CDR1 MNHEY, CDR2 SVGEGT. The length of the CDR3 is 14 residues. CDR3 protein: CASSLGTLTYEQYF. The CDR3 nucleotides are TGTGCCAGCAGCCTGGGGACATTAACCTACGAGCAGTACTTC.

DNA for the CDR3: TGTGCCAGCAGCGGGGGCCCCGATATTGGAGAGACCCAGTACTTC. Protein: CASSGGPDIGETQYF. The chain carries TRBV7-9 and TRBJ2-7; possibly TRBD1 for D (6 bases). The J call could be wrong; TRBJ2-5 is a better fit for the DNA end. CDR1 SEHNR and CDR2 FQNEAQ come from the germline V gene (reference sequence). The CDR3 totals 15 residues.

The chain joins TRBV5-1 to TRBJ1-2, with unresolved D. The CDR3 totals 13 residues. V was pared by 5 bases and J by 2 bases, with 10 bases between. Germline CDR1 is SGHRS and CDR2 is YFSETQ. CDR3 sequence reads: CASRPTENYGYTF. CDR3 nucleotide sequence: TGCGCCAGCAGACCTACAGAGAACTATGGCTACACCTTC. Full variable domain (missing parts from reference TRBV5-1 and TRBJ1-2): KAGVTQTPRYLIKTRGQQVTLSCSPISGHRSVSWYQQTPGQGLQFLFEYFSETQRNKGNFPGRFSGRQFSNSRSEMNVSTLELGDSALYLCASRPTENYGYTFGSGTRLTVV.

This clonotype came up many times. This chain joins TRBV12-3 or TRBV12-4 and TRBJ2-2; no reliable D call. This CDR3 spans 11 amino acids. V was cut by 6 bases and J by 4 bases, with 3 bases left in between. The CDR3: CASSRTGELFF. CDR3 nucleotide sequence: TGTGCCAGCAGCCGCACCGGGGAGCTGTTTTTT.

The chain uses TRBV6-2 or TRBV6-3 and TRBJ2-7, with D hard to call. This CDR3 has 14 residues. Germline CDR1 is MNHEY and CDR2 is SVGEGT. V was pared by 0 bases and J by 2 bases, with 8 bases between. The CDR3, as DNA: TGTGCCAGCAGTTACTCGTTCGAAACCTACGAGCAGTACTTC. Amino acids: CASSYSFETYEQYF.

In its sample, this clonotype was seen a few times. This chain connects TRBV10-3 to TRBJ1-1; 8 nucleotides line up with TRBD1. CDR1 is ENHRY and CDR2 is SYGVKD in the germline V gene. J lost 0 bases, V lost 1 base, and 4 bases had no gene match. CDR3 length: 16 residues. CDR3 in DNA: TGTGCCATCAGTGAGTTCCGGGACAGGATGAACACTGAAGCTTTCTTT. This codes for CAISEFRDRMNTEAFF.

The sample holds many counts of this clonotype. The J gene is TRBJ2-2, the V gene TRBV3-1, with 7 positions matching TRBD2. The CDR3 is made up of 18 amino acids. Germline trimming cut 1 base from V and 2 bases from J; bases unmatched to any gene: 10. The germline CDR1 and CDR2 sequences are LGHDT and YNNKEL (reference sequence). The CDR3 loop is CASSQVPLAAINTGELFF. DNA for the CDR3: TGTGCCAGCAGCCAAGTTCCTCTAGCGGCAATTAACACCGGGGAGCTGTTTTTT. The whole variable domain, filled in from reference TRBV3-1 and TRBJ2-2, reads DTAVSQTPKYLVTQMGNDKSIKCEQNLGHDTMYWYKQDSKKFLKIMFSYNNKELIINETVPNRFSPKSPDKAHLNLHINSLELGDSAVYFCASSQVPLAAINTGELFFGEGSRLTVL.

This rearrangement joins TRBV21-1 to TRBJ2-7; TRBD1, the D gene given by the table, was not confirmed from the DNA. The J call is uncertain, as TRBJ2-5 better fits the DNA end. TRBV21-1 corresponds to a pseudogene. The CDR3 has 15 amino acids. CDR3 loop: CASSKVTGVGETQYF. The CDR3 nucleotides are TGTGCCAGCAGCAAAGTGACAGGGGTCGGCGAGACCCAGTACTTC.

V is TRBV7-3 and J is TRBJ1-1, with D unclear. Trimming removed 0 bases from V and 3 bases from J, with 5 bases in between. The CDR3 has 13 residues. Looked up from germline, CDR1 is SGHTA and CDR2 is FQGTGA. The CDR3 reads CASSLTLDTEAFF. CDR3 DNA sequence: TGTGCCAGCAGCTTAACGTTGGACACTGAAGCTTTCTTT.

In its sample, this clonotype was seen a few times. The rearrangement uses TRBV12-3 or TRBV12-4 and TRBJ1-5; D remains ambiguous. CDR3 size: 15 residues. The V end was cut by 3 bases, the J end by 0 bases, with 9 bases between. The CDR3 loop reads CASSLVRGSNQPQHF. As DNA, the CDR3 is TGTGCCAGCAGTTTGGTGCGGGGTAGCAATCAGCCCCAGCATTTT.

This clonotype has a handful of counts. The CDR3 DNA reads as TGTGCCAGCAGCTTAGTTGGTCTAGCGACAAAGACCCAGTACTTC. It encodes CASSLVGLATKTQYF. V gene TRBV7-8 combines with J gene TRBJ2-5; D might be TRBD2 (6 bases). V lost 1 base and J 6 bases, leaving 15 bases between the germline ends. Germline CDR1 reads SGHVS; CDR2 reads FQNEAQ. This CDR3 region has 15 residues.

V gene TRBV28 combines with J gene TRBJ2-7; D unclear. The V gene lost 4 bases and the J gene lost 3 bases, with 16 bases spanning the gap. The CDR3 is made up of 15 amino acids. Germline V gene sequence: CDR1 MDHEN, CDR2 SYDVKM. CDR3 amino acids: CASSSQLKDRYEQYF. CDR3 coding DNA: TGTGCCAGCAGTTCCCAACTGAAAGATCGCTACGAGCAGTACTTC. Full variable domain (outside the CDR3, taken from reference TRBV28 and TRBJ2-7): DVKVTQSSRYLVKRTGEKVFLECVQDMDHENMFWYRQDPGLGLRLIYFSYDVKMKEKGDIPEGYSVSREKKERFSLILESASTNQTSMYLCASSSQLKDRYEQYFGPGTRLTVT.

The V call is TRBV12-3 or TRBV12-4, the J call TRBJ2-7; 7 bases are shared with TRBD2. CDR3 length: 15 residues. J was trimmed by 2 bases and V by 2 bases; bases with no gene match: 6. The CDR3 loop is CASSLRGGGTYEQYF. The CDR3 region has the DNA TGTGCCAGCAGTTTACGGGGCGGGGGTACCTACGAGCAGTACTTC.

The chain employs TRBV20-1 and TRBJ2-7; D unresolved. Germline V gene lookup returns CDR1 DFQATT and CDR2 SNEGSKA (reference sequence). V lost 4 bases, J lost 1 base, and 8 bases lay in between. The length of the CDR3 is 12 residues. The CDR3 sequence: CSAIPNSYEQYF. For the CDR3, the DNA is TGCAGTGCTATTCCTAATTCCTACGAGCAGTACTTC.

The V and J genes are TRBV7-3 and TRBJ2-5; D not resolved. Germline CDR1 reads SGHTA; CDR2 reads FQGTGA. The CDR3 covers 14 residues. V was cut by 2 bases and J by 2 bases, with 9 bases left in between. The CDR3 here is CASSLDGSQETQYF. The CDR3, as DNA: TGTGCCAGCAGCTTAGACGGATCGCAAGAGACCCAGTACTTC.

This rearrangement joins TRBV6-5 to TRBJ2-5; weak D call: TRBD1 (6 bases). The CDR3 length is 12 residues. Deletions cut 6 bases from V and 4 bases from J, with 9 bases between. From germline, CDR1 is MNHEY and CDR2 SVGAGI. CDR3 residues: CASSRQVETQYF. CDR3 nucleotides: TGTGCCAGCAGCCGACAGGTAGAGACCCAGTACTTC.

Only a few counts were recorded for this clonotype. The chain is built from TRBV20-1 and TRBJ2-7, with TRBD1 matching over 7 bases. This CDR3 has 15 amino acids. Looked up from germline, CDR1 is DFQATT and CDR2 is SNEGSKA (reference sequence). The V segment lost 7 bases and the J segment 5 bases; nucleotides outside the gene matches: 17. CDR3 coding DNA: TGCAGTGTCCGCCCTCGGGACAGTCTGTTCCACGAGCAGTACTTC. This sequence encodes CSVRPRDSLFHEQYF.

This clonotype has only a few counts. The rearrangement uses TRBV3-1 and TRBJ2-5; TRBD2 matches 10 bases. The assigned J gene may be wrong: the sequence end matches TRBJ2-7 better. The length of the CDR3 is 15 residues. From germline, CDR1 is LGHDT and CDR2 YNNKEL (reference sequence). The CDR3 protein is CASSFRTSGNPEQYF. Here the CDR3 DNA reads TGTGCCAGCAGCTTCAGAACTAGCGGGAACCCCGAGCAGTACTTC.

In this sample, this clonotype turned up a few times. The chain combines TRBV20-1 with TRBJ2-5; 11 bases match TRBD2. CDR3 length equals 14 residues. Looked up from germline, CDR1 is DFQATT and CDR2 is SNEGSKA (reference sequence). Trimming cost V 3 bases and J 3 bases; bases outside gene matches: 3. The DNA of the CDR3 is TGCAGTGCTAGTGGTAGCGGGAGGGAAGAGACCCAGTACTTC. This gives the protein CSASGSGREETQYF.

The V and J genes are TRBV21-1 and TRBJ2-3; the DNA was not used to check the table's D call, TRBD1. TRBV21-1 is a known pseudogene. The CDR3 has 16 residues. CDR3 in DNA: TGTGCCAGCACCCTTGGGGGGGGGCCCGGCACAGATACGCAGTATTTT. Translation: CASTLGGGPGTDTQYF.